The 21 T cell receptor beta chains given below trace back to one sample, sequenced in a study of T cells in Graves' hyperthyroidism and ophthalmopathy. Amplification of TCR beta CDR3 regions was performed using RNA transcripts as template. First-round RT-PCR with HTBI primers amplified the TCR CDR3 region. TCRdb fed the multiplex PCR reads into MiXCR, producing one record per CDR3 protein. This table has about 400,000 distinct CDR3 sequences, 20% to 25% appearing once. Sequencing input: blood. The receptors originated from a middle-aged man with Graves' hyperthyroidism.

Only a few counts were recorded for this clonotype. The CDR3 reads CASSPASTYGYTF. CDR3 nucleotides: TGTGCCAGCTCACCGGCGAGCACCTATGGCTACACCTTC. The rearrangement joins TRBV18 to TRBJ1-2; D uncertain. Germline assignment: CDR1 KGHSH and CDR2 LQKENI. The CDR3 sequence is 13 residues long. Trimming took 3 bases from V and 4 from J, leaving 9 bases between them. The entire variable domain, with the rest obtained from reference TRBV18 and TRBJ1-2, is as follows: NAGVMQNPRHLVRRRGQEARLRCSPMKGHSHVYWYRQLPEEGLKFMVYLQKENIIDESGMPKERFSAEFPKEGPSILRIQQVVRGDSAAYFCASSPASTYGYTFGSGTRLTVV.

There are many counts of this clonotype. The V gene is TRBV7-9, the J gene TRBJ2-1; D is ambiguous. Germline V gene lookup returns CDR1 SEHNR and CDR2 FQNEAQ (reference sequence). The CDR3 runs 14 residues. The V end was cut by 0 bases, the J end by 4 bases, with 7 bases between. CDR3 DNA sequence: TGTGCCAGCAGCTTAGCCTTACTGTACAATGAGCAGTTCTTC. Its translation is CASSLALLYNEQFF.

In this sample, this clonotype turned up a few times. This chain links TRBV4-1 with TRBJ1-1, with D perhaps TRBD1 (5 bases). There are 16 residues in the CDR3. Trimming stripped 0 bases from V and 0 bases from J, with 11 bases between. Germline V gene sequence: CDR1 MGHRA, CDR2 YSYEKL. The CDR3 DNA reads TGCGCCAGCAGCCAAGAGGTAAGGGGAGTGAACACTGAAGCTTTCTTT. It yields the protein CASSQEVRGVNTEAFF.

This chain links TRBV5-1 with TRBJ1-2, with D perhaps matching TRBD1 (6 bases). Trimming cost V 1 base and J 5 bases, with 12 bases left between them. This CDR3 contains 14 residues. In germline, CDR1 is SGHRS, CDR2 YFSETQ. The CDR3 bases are TGCGCCAGCAGCTTGTTACAGGGCAATTATGGCTACACCTTC. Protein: CASSLLQGNYGYTF.

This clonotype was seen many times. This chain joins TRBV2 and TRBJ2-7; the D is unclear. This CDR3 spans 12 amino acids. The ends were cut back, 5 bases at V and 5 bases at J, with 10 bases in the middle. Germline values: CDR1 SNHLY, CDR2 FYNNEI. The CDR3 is CASSSVPHEQYF. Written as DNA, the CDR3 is TGTGCCAGCAGTAGTGTTCCCCACGAGCAGTACTTC.

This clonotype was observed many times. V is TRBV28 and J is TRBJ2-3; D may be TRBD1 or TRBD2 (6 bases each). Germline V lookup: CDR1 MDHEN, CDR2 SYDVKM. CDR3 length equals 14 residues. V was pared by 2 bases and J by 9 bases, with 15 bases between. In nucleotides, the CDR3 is TGTGCCAGCAGTTTAGGGGTTCGGGGGCACACGCAGTATTTT. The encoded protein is CASSLGVRGHTQYF.

The CDR3 here is CASQPLAGIDEQFF. The CDR3 DNA reads as TGTGCCAGTCAACCCCTAGCGGGAATCGATGAGCAGTTCTTC. The chain combines TRBV7-9 with TRBJ2-1, with 9 positions matching TRBD2. This CDR3 spans 14 amino acids. J lost 8 bases, V lost 9 bases, and 11 bases had no gene match. The germline gives CDR1 SEHNR, CDR2 FQNEAQ (reference sequence). The variable domain in full, completed from reference TRBV7-9 and TRBJ2-1, reads DTGVSQNPRHKITKRGQNVTFRCDPISEHNRLYWYRQTLGQGPEFLTYFQNEAQLEKSRLLSDRFSAERPKGSFSTLEIQRTEQGDSAMYLCASQPLAGIDEQFFGPGTRLTVL.

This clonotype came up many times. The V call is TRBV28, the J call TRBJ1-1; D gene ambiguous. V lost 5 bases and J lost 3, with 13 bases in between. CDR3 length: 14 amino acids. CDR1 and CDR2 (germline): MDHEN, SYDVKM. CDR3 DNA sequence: TGTGCCAGCAGTCGAACACAGCATTACACTGAAGCTTTCTTT. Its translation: CASSRTQHYTEAFF.

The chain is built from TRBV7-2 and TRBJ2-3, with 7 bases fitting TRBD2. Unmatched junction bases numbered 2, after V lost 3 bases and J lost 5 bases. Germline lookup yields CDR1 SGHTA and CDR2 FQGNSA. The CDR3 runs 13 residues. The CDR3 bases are TGTGCCAGCAGCTTTGGGACTATAGATACGCAGTATTTT. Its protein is CASSFGTIDTQYF.

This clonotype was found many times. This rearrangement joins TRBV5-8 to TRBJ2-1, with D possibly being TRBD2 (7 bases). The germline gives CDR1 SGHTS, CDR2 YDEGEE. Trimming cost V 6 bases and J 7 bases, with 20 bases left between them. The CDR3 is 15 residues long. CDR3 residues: CASNPGLPRGNEQFF. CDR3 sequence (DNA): TGTGCCAGCAACCCGGGACTACCGAGGGGGAATGAGCAGTTCTTC. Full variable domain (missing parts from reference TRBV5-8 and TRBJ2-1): EAGVTQSPTHLIKTRGQQATLRCSPISGHTSVYWYQQALGLGLQFLLWYDEGEERNRGNFPPRFSGRQFPNYSSELNVNALELEDSALYLCASNPGLPRGNEQFFGPGTRLTVL.

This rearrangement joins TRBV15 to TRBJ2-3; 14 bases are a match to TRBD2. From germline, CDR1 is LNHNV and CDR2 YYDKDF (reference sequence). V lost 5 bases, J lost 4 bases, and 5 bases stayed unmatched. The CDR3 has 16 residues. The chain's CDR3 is CATSARLAGGSDTQYF. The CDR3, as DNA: TGTGCCACCAGCGCTCGACTAGCGGGAGGGTCAGATACGCAGTATTTT.

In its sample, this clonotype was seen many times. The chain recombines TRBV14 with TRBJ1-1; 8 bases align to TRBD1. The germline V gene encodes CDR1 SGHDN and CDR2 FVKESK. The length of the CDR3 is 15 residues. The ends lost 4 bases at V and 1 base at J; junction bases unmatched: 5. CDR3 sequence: CASSPVGQGNTEAFF. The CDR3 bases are TGTGCCAGCAGCCCCGTTGGACAGGGGAACACTGAAGCTTTCTTT.

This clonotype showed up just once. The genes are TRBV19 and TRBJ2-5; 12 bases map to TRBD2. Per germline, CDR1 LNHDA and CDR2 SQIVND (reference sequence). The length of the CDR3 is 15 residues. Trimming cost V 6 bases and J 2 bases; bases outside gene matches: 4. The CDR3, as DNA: TGTGCCAGTAGAACTAGCGGGAGGCGGCAAGAGACCCAGTACTTC. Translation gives CASRTSGRRQETQYF.

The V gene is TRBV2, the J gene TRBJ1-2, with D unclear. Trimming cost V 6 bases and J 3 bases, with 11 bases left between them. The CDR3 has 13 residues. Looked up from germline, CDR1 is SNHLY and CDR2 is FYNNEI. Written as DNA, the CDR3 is TGTGCCAGCAGACTGGCTGGAGACTATGGCTACACCTTC. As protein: CASRLAGDYGYTF.

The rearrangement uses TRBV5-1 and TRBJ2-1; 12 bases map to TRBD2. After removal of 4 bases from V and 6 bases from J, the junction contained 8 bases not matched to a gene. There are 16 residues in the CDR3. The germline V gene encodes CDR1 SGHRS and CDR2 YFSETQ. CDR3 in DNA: TGCGCCAGCAGCCTACGACTAGCGGGAGCGAGCAATGAGCAGTTCTTC. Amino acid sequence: CASSLRLAGASNEQFF. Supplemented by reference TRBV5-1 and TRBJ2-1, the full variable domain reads KAGVTQTPRYLIKTRGQQVTLSCSPISGHRSVSWYQQTPGQGLQFLFEYFSETQRNKGNFPGRFSGRQFSNSRSEMNVSTLELGDSALYLCASSLRLAGASNEQFFGPGTRLTVL.

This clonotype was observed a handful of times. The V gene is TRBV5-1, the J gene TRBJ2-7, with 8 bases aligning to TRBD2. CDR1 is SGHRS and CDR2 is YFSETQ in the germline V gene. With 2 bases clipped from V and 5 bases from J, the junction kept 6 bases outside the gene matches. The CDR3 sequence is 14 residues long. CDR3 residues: CASSLAAGVHEQYF. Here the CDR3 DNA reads TGCGCCAGCAGCTTAGCAGCGGGAGTACACGAGCAGTACTTC.

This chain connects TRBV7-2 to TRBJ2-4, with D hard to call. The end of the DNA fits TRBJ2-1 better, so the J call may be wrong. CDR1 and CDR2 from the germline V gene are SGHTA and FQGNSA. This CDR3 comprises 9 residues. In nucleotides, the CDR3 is TGTGCCAGCAGCCATTATCAGTTCTTC. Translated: CASSHYQFF.

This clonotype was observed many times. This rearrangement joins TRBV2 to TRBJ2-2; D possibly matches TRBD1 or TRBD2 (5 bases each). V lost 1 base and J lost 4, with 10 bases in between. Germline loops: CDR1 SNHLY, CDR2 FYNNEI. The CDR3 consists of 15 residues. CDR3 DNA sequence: TGTGCCAGCAGTGAAGTCCGGGGCGCCACCGGGGAGCTGTTTTTT. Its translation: CASSEVRGATGELFF.

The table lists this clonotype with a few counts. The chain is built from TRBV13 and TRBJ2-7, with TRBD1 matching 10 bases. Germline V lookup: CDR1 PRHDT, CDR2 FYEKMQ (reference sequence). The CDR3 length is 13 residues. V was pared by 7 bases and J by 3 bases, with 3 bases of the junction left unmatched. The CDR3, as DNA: TGTGCCAGCAACCGGGACAGGGGCTACGAGCAGTACTTC. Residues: CASNRDRGYEQYF.

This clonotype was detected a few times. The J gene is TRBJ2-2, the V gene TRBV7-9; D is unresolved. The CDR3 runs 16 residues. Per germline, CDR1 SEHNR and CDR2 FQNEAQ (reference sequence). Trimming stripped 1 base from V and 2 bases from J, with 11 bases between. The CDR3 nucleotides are TGTGCCAGCAGCTTAGGAGGAAGGCAAAACACCGGGGAGCTGTTTTTT. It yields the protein CASSLGGRQNTGELFF.

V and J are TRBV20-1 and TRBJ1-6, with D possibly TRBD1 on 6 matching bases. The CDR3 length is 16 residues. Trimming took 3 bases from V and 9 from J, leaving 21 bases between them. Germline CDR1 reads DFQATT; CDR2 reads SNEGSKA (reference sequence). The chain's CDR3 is CSARERTGLRSSPLHF. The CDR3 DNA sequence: TGCAGTGCTAGGGAGCGCACAGGGTTGCGGAGTTCACCCCTCCACTTT.